The 9 T cell receptor beta chains below were found in one sample sequenced in a study of Graves' ophthalmopathy and Graves' hyperthyroidism. RNA transcripts were the template, and TCR beta CDR3 regions were amplified from them. First-round RT-PCR employed HTBI primers, with a second-round multiplex PCR after it. TCRdb fed the multiplex PCR reads into MiXCR, producing one record per CDR3 protein. The table has 600,000 to 950,000 distinct CDR3 sequences, roughly 41% seen once. Source material: peripheral blood. The receptors were gathered from an adult man with Graves' ophthalmopathy.

This clonotype came up many times. This rearrangement joins TRBV29-1 to TRBJ2-7; D is possibly TRBD1 (6 bases). The CDR3 is made up of 14 amino acids. V shed 5 bases and J shed 4 bases, with 18 bases lying between them. Germline CDR1 reads SQVTM; CDR2 reads ANQGSEA. The CDR3 here is CSVKGGQTFYEQYF. In DNA, the CDR3 is TGCAGCGTTAAAGGAGGACAGACTTTTTACGAGCAGTACTTC.

The V call is TRBV12-3 or TRBV12-4, the J call TRBJ1-2; D is undetermined. V dropped 4 bases and J dropped 6 bases, with 15 bases sitting between them. This CDR3 comprises 14 residues. The CDR3 loop is CASSSGLAGDGYTF. CDR3 in DNA: TGTGCCAGCAGTTCCGGACTAGCGGGAGATGGCTACACCTTC.

This clonotype has a single count. The J gene is TRBJ1-1, the V gene TRBV6-5; 7 bases are shared with TRBD1. V was pared by 0 bases and J by 4 bases, with 5 bases of the junction left unmatched. The CDR3 totals 15 residues. Germline CDR1 MNHEY, CDR2 SVGAGI. DNA for the CDR3: TGTGCCAGCAGTTACTCTGAGGGGGCTGGCACTGAAGCTTTCTTT. Translated, it gives CASSYSEGAGTEAFF.

This sequence joins TRBV7-2 and TRBJ2-2; 9 bases line up with TRBD1. Per germline, CDR1 SGHTA and CDR2 FQGNSA. V shed 7 bases, J shed 13 bases, and the junction held 1 base outside the gene matches. The CDR3 has 10 residues. The DNA of the CDR3 is TGTGCCAGCACGGACAGGGGGCTGTTTTTT. The encoded protein is CASTDRGLFF.

This chain joins TRBV25-1 and TRBJ1-6; D gene ambiguous. CDR1 and CDR2 (germline): MGHDK, SYGVNS. This CDR3 has 13 amino acids. Trimming stripped 11 bases from V and 11 bases from J, with 19 bases between. Here the CDR3 DNA reads TGTGCCTGGAGTGTAGACACGAAGGCACCCCTCCACTTT. This encodes CAWSVDTKAPLHF.

A few counts support this clonotype. Its ends do not fully match the called genes, so a read error is possible. The chain carries TRBV10-3 and TRBJ1-6, with 9 bases lining up with TRBD1. The V gene's germline CDR1 is ENHRY and CDR2 SYGVKD. The CDR3 sequence is 15 residues long. The CDR3 reads CASSLTGTGNSPLHF. The DNA for the CDR3 is TGTGCCAGCAGTCTCACCGGGACAGGGAATTCACCCCTCCACTTT.

This clonotype came up once. The chain employs TRBV5-1 and TRBJ2-7, with no clear D. The germline V gene has CDR1 SGHRS and CDR2 YFSETQ. This CDR3 has 14 amino acids. V was clipped by 2 bases and J by 5 bases, with 14 bases between them. The CDR3 region is CASSLGRREDEQYF. The DNA for the CDR3 is TGCGCCAGCAGCTTAGGCAGACGTGAGGACGAGCAGTACTTC. Complete variable domain (other parts from reference TRBV5-1 and TRBJ2-7): KAGVTQTPRYLIKTRGQQVTLSCSPISGHRSVSWYQQTPGQGLQFLFEYFSETQRNKGNFPGRFSGRQFSNSRSEMNVSTLELGDSALYLCASSLGRREDEQYFGPGTRLTVT.

This clonotype occurred a few times. The chain couples TRBV19 to TRBJ1-6; 8 nucleotides line up with TRBD1. The CDR3 is 17 residues long. The germline V gene encodes CDR1 LNHDA and CDR2 SQIVND (reference sequence). V lost 7 bases to trimming and J lost 7 bases; unmatched junction nucleotides: 15. The CDR3 nucleotides read TGTGCCAGTACCGATCCCTCTGGACAGGGATTCAATTCACCCCTCCACTTT. It codes for CASTDPSGQGFNSPLHF.

The chain has TRBV5-1 and TRBJ2-6; D not certain. Germline CDR1 SGHRS, CDR2 YFSETQ. CDR3 length: 16 residues. The ends were cut back, 7 bases at V and 4 bases at J, with 18 bases in the middle. CDR3 coding DNA: TGCGCCAGCCGGTACCAAGCCGGGTCCGGGGCCAACGTCCTGACTTTC. It is translated as CASRYQAGSGANVLTF.